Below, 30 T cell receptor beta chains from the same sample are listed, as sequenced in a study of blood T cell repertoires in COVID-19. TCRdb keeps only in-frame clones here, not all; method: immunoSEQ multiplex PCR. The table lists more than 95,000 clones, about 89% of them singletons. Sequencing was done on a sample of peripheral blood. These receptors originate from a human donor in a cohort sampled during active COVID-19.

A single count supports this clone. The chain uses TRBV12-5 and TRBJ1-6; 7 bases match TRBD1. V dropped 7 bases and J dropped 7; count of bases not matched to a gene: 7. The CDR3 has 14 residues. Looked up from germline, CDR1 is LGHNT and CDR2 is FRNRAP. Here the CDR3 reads CASALGQSNSPLHF. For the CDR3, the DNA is TGTGCTAGTGCGCTGGGACAGTCCAATTCACCCCTCCACTTT.

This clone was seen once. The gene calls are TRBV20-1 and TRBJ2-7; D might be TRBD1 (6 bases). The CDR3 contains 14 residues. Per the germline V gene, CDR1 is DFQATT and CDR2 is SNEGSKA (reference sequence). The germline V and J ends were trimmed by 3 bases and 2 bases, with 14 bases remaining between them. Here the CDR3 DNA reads TGCAGTGCTAGTTCTCACAGGGATACCTACGAGCAGTACTTC. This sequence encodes CSASSHRDTYEQYF.

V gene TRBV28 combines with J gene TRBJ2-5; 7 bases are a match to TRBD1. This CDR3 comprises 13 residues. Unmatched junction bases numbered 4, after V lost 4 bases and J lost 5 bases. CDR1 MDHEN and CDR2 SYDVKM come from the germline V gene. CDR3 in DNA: TGTGCCAGCAGTTCGACAGGGTTGGAGACCCAGTACTTC. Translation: CASSSTGLETQYF.

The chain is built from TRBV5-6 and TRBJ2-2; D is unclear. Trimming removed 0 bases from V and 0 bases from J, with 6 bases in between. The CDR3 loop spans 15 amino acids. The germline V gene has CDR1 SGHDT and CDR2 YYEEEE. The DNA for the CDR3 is TGTGCCAGCAGCTTGGCGGGTACGAACACCGGGGAGCTGTTTTTT. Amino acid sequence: CASSLAGTNTGELFF. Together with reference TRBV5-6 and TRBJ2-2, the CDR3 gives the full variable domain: DAGVTQSPTHLIKTRGQQVTLRCSPKSGHDTVSWYQQALGQGPQFIFQYYEEEERQRGNFPDRFSGHQFPNYSSELNVNALLLGDSALYLCASSLAGTNTGELFFGEGSRLTVL.

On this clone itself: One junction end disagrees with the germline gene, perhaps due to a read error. CDR3 residues: CASRLEDFQETQYF. In DNA form, the CDR3 reads TGTGCCAGCAGGTTAGAGGACTTTCAAGAGACCCAGTACTTC. The rearrangement joins TRBV11-1 to TRBJ2-5; TRBD2 might be the D (5 bases). Germline CDR1 is SGHAT and CDR2 is FQDESV (reference sequence). The CDR3 is 14 residues long.

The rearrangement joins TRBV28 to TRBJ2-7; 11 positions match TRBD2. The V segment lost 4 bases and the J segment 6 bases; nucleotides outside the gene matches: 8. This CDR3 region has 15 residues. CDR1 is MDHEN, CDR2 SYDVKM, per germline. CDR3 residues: CASSSIAGGRTEQYF. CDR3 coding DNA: TGTGCCAGCAGTTCCATAGCGGGAGGGCGTACCGAGCAGTACTTC.

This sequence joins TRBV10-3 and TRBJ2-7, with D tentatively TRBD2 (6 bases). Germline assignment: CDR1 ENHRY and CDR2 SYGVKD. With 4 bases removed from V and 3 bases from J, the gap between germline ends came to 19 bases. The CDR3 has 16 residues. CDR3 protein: CAISGHSSEDGYEQYF. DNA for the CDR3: TGTGCCATCAGTGGACACTCTAGCGAGGATGGCTACGAGCAGTACTTC.

CDR3 nucleotides: TGTGCCAGCAGCCGTAGCCGGACCGGGGAGCTGTTTTTT. It codes for CASSRSRTGELFF. V is TRBV7-8 and J is TRBJ2-2; D not certain. V was trimmed by 5 bases and J by 5 bases, leaving 9 bases between them. This CDR3 contains 13 residues. Germline-derived CDR1 and CDR2 are SGHVS and FQNEAQ.

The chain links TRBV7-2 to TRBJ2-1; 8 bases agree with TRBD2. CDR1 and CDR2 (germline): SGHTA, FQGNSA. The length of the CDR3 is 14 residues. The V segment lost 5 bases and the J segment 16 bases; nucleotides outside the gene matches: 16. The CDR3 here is CASSQKSSGTSQFF. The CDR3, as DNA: TGTGCCAGCAGCCAGAAATCTTCCGGGACTAGTCAATTCTTC.

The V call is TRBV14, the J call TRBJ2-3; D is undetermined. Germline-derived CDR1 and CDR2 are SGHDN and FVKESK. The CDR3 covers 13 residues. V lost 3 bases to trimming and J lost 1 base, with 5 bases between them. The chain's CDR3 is CASSQAGTDTQYF. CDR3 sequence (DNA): TGTGCCAGCAGCCAGGCGGGCACAGATACGCAGTATTTT.

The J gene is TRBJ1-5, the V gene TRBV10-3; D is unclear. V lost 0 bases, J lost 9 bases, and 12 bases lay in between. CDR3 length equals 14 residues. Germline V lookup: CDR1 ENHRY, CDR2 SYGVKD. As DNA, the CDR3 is TGTGCCATCAGTGAGTCACGGCTCAGCGGGCCCCAGCATTTT. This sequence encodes CAISESRLSGPQHF.

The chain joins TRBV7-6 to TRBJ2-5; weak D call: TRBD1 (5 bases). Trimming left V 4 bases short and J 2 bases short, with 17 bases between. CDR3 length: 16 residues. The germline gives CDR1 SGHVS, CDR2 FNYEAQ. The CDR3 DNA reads TGTGCCAGCAGCTATAGTTCTGGGGCTCCACAAGAGACCCAGTACTTC. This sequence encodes CASSYSSGAPQETQYF.

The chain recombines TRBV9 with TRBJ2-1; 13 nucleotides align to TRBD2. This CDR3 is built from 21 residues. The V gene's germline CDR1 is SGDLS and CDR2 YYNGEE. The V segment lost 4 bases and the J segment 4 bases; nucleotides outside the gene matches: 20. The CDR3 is CASSLRPQPTRLAGGYNEQFF. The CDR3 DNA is TGTGCCAGCAGCTTACGCCCTCAACCCACCCGACTAGCGGGAGGTTACAATGAGCAGTTCTTC.

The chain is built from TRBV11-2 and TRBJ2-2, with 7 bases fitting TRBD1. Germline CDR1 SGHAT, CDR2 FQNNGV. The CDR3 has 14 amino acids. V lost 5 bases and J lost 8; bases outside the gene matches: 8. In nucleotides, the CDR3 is TGTGCCAGCAGCGCACCCGACAGGGCGGGGGAGCTGTTTTTT. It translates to CASSAPDRAGELFF.

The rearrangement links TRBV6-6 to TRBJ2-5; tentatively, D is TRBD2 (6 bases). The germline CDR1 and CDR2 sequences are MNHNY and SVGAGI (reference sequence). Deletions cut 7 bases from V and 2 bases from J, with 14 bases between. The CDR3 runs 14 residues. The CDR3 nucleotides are TGTGCCAGCAAACTAGCTGGGGGGCAAGAGACCCAGTACTTC. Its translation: CASKLAGGQETQYF.

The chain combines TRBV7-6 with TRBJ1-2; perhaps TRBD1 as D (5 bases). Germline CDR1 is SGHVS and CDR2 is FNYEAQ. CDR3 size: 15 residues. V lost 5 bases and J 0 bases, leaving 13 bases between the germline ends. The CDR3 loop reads CASSPAGFSNYGYTF. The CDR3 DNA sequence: TGTGCCAGCAGCCCGGCAGGGTTTTCTAACTATGGCTACACCTTC.

The CDR3 loop is CASAPANYGYTF. The CDR3 coding sequence is TGTGCCTCAGCACCAGCGAACTATGGCTACACCTTC. The V gene is TRBV30, the J gene TRBJ1-2; D call uncertain. The V gene's germline CDR1 is GTSNPN and CDR2 SVGIG (reference sequence). V lost 7 bases to trimming and J lost 2 bases, with 11 bases between them. CDR3 length: 12 residues. Full variable domain (outside the CDR3, taken from reference TRBV30 and TRBJ1-2): SQTIHQWPATLVQPVGSPLSLECTVEGTSNPNLYWYRQAAGRGLQLLFYSVGIGQISSEVPQNLSASRPQDRQFILSSKKLLLSDSGFYLCASAPANYGYTFGSGTRLTVV.

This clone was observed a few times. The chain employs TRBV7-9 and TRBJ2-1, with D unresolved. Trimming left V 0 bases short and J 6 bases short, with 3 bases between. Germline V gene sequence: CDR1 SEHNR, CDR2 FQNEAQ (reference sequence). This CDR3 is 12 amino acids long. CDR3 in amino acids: CASSLASNEQFF. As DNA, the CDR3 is TGTGCCAGCAGCTTAGCTAGCAATGAGCAGTTCTTC.

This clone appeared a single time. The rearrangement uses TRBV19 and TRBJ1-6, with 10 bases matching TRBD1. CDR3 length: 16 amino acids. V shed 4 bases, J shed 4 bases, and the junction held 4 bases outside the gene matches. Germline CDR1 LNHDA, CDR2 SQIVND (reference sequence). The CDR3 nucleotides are TGTGCCAGTAGTACCCTGGACAGGGGGTATAATTCACCCCTCCACTTT. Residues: CASSTLDRGYNSPLHF. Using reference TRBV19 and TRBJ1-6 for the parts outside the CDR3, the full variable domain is DGGITQSPKYLFRKEGQNVTLSCEQNLNHDAMYWYRQDPGQGLRLIYYSQIVNDFQKGDIAEGYSVSREKKESFPLTVTSAQKNPTAFYLCASSTLDRGYNSPLHFGNGTRLTVT.

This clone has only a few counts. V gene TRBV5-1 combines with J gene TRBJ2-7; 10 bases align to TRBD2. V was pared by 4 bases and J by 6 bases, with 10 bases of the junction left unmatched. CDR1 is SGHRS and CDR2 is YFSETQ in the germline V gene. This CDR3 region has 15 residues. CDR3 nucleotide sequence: TGCGCCAGCAGCCGGCTCCCTAGCGGGAGAGGCGAGCAGTACTTC. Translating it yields CASSRLPSGRGEQYF.

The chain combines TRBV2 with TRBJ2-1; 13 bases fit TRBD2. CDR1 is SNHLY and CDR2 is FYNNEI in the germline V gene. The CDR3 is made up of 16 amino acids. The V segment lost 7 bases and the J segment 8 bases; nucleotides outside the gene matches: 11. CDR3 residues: CASIWTSGGPGDEQFF. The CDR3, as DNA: TGTGCCAGCATCTGGACTAGCGGGGGACCCGGGGATGAGCAGTTCTTC.

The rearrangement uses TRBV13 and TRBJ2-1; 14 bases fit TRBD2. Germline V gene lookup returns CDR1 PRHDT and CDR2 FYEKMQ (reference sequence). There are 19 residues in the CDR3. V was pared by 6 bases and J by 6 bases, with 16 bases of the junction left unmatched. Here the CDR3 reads CASSPNQKTSGRAINEQFF. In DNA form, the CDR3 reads TGTGCCAGCAGTCCAAACCAAAAGACTAGCGGGAGGGCCATCAATGAGCAGTTCTTC.

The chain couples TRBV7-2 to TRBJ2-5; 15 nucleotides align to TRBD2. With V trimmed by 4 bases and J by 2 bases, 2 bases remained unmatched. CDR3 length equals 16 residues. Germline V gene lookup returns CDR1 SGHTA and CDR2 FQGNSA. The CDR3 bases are TGTGCCAGCAGCTCGGGACTAGCGGGGGGACAAGAGACCCAGTACTTC. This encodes CASSSGLAGGQETQYF.

The CDR3 reads CAWSVGVGQFF. DNA for the CDR3: TGTGCCTGGAGTGTCGGTGTTGGGCAGTTCTTC. The rearrangement joins TRBV30 to TRBJ2-1; the D is unclear. Trimming pared 0 bases from V and 12 bases from J, leaving 9 bases between. Germline V gene data show CDR1 as GTSNPN and CDR2 as SVGIG (reference sequence). There are 11 residues in the CDR3.

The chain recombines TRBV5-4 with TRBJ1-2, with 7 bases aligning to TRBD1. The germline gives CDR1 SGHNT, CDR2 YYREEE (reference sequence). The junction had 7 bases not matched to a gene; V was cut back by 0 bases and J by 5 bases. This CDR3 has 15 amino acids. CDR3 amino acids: CASSLAGTGVYGYTF. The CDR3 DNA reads TGTGCCAGCAGCTTGGCAGGTACAGGGGTTTATGGCTACACCTTC.

CDR3 sequence: CASRLQGTGELFF. CDR3 DNA sequence: TGTGCCAGCAGACTTCAGGGGACCGGGGAGCTGTTTTTT. V and J are TRBV6-5 and TRBJ2-2, with TRBD1 as a possible D gene (6 bases). Germline CDR1 and CDR2: MNHEY and SVGAGI. The length of the CDR3 is 13 residues. V lost 6 bases and J lost 5, with 10 bases in between.

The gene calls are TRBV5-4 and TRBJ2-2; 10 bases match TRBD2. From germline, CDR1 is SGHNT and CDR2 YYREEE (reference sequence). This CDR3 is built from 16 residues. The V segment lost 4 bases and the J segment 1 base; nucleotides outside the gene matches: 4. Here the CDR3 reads CASSAGLAVNTGELFF. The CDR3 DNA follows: TGTGCCAGCAGCGCAGGACTAGCGGTGAACACCGGGGAGCTGTTTTTT.

The DNA of the CDR3 is TGTGCCAGCAGCTTAGCTAGCTTTGAGCAGTTCTTC. Encoded protein: CASSLASFEQFF. The J gene is TRBJ2-1, the V gene TRBV7-9; D gene uncertain. The germline CDR1 and CDR2 sequences are SEHNR and FQNEAQ (reference sequence). This CDR3 comprises 12 residues. Trimming pared 0 bases from V and 9 bases from J, leaving 6 bases between.

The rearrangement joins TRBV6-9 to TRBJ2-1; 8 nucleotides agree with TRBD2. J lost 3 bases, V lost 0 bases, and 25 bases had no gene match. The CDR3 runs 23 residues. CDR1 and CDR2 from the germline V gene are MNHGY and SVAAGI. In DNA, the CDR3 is TGTGCCAGCAGTTATTCGAGAAAATTCTGTAATAGCGGGGAATCTGTTATCTACAATGAGCAGTTCTTC. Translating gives CASSYSRKFCNSGESVIYNEQFF.

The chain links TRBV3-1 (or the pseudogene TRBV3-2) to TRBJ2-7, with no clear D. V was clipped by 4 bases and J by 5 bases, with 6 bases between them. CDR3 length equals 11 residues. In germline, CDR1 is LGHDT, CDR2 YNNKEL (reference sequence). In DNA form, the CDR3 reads TGTGCCAGCAGCCGTATAAACGAGCAGTACTTC. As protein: CASSRINEQYF.